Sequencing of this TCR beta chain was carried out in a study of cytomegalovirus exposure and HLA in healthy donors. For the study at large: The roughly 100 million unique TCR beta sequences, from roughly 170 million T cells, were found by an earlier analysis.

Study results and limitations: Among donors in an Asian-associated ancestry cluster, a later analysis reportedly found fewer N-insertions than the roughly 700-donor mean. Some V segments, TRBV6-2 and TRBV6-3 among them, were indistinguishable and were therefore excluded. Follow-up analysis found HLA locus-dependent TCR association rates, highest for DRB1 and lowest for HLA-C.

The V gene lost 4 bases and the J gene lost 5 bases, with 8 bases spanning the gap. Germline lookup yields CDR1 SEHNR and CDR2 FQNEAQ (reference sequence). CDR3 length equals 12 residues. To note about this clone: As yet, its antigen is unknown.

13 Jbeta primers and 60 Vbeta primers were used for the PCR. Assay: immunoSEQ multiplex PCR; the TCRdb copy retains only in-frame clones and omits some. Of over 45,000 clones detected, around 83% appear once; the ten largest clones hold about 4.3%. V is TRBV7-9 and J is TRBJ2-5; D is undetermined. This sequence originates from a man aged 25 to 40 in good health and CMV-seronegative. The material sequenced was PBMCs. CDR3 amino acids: CASSSTGETQYF. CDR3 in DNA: TGTGCCAGCAGCTCCACCGGGGAGACCCAGTACTTC.